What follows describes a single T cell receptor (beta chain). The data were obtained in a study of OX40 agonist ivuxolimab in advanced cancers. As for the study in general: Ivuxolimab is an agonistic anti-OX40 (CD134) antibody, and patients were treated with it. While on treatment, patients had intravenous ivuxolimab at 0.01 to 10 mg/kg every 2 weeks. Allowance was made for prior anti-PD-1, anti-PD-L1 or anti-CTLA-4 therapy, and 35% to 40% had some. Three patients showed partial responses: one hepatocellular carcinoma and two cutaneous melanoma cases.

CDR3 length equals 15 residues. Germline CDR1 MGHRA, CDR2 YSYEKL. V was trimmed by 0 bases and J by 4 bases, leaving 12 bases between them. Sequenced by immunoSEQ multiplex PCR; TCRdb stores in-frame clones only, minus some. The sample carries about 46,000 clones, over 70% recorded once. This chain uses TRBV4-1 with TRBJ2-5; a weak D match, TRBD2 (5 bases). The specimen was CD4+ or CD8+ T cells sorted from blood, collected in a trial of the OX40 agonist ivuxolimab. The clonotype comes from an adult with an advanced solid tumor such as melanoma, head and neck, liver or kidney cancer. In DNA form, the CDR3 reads TGCGCCAGCAGCCAAGAAGAGTGGAGGACAGAGACCCAGTACTTC. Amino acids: CASSQEEWRTETQYF.